The source of this TCR beta chain is a study of T cell responses to AZD1222 COVID-19 vaccine listed by TCRdb under 2021. General notes on the study: TCR sequencing was performed for some 250 trial participants, of whom around 210 were given two doses of AZD1222 and around 25 were given two doses of MenACWY control vaccine. Enrollment into the trials was organized by age into subgroups of 18-55, 56-69 and 70-plus years, and those subgroups contained about 160, 30 and 59 TCR-sequenced participants, respectively.

The CDR3 regions of human TCRbeta chains were analyzed by immunosequencing. The original pipeline was this. TCRs in the repertoires were compared against a reference library of SARS-CoV-2-specific TCRs that had been generated with the MIRA antigen-specificity platform. Breadth meant the fraction of unique TCRs that were SARS-CoV-2-associated, whereas depth meant the fraction of total T cells that were SARS-CoV-2-associated. Using the MIRA data, every spike-specific TCR was mapped to the spike region that the TCR reacted to and assigned to either a CD4 or a CD8 class. Log10-transformed breadth and depth values were compared by one-way ANOVA with Sidak's multiple comparisons tests. Sourced from immuneACCESS, this table was stored by TCRdb with only in-frame sequences that have V and J called. A share of the clones is absent; for the studies checked, an unresolved V gene accounts for under half, and the remainder has no known explanation. V and J calls and clone size follow that table, whereas D and trimming were derived from the DNA. Within this sample are about 220,000 clones, with around 93% of them counted one time only. The ten largest clones add up to over 0.95% of the sample.

Taken from the germline V gene, the CDR1 and CDR2 loops are SGHTA and FQGNSA. V and J are truncated by 4 bases and 11 bases respectively, leaving an intervening sequence of 20 bases. The CDR3 spans 14 residues, from the cysteine through the phenylalanine. Kept here is only the CDR3 DNA, which spans 42 bases and is read in frame from base 1. Results and caveats for the whole study, not just this receptor: Because no samples from the day 14 peak response were available, repertoires could be characterized only after the peak T cell response. Vaccine-associated CD4 TCRs spanned the whole spike protein, with dominant responses in regions 160-218 and 743-854. In the small 56-69-year group, the increase in depth fell short of significance, most likely because of low power. After two AZD1222 doses, spike-specific TCR breadth and depth were significantly higher than at day 0 and than in MenACWY recipients. Nearly half of unique spike-specific TCRs reportedly recognized epitopes outside regions mutated in the B.1.351 and B.1.1.7 variants. Conclusions about previously exposed vaccinees are limited because only a handful of AZD1222 recipients were SARS-CoV-2 seropositive at baseline. Participants were mostly white British and included more females than males, and it was suggested by the authors that clonal diversity may have been underestimated.

Details on this clone: The antigen this receptor binds is unknown. No base qualities exist here, and no much larger clone lies one base off it.

The sample's time point label is to be understood as: baseline before first vaccination. The meaning of the sample's treatment or condition label: meningococcal conjugate vaccine given as trial control. Vaccinee samples came from UK trials COV001 and COV002, including a single-blind randomized controlled phase 2/3 trial of AZD1222 (ChAdOx1 nCoV-19) in healthy adults. For TCRbeta chain sequencing, PBMC samples from trial participants were taken at day 0 and at day 28 after the second dose. The rearrangement combines TRBV7-2 with TRBJ1-1; the D gene remains uncertain. The receptor was isolated from an adult in good health. The source material was peripheral blood, sampled on day 0 of MenACWY control vaccination. The sequence in DNA is TGTGCCAGCAGCTCGCAAAAAGTTGGCATTGGGGCTTTCTTT. The resulting protein is CASSSQKVGIGAFF.